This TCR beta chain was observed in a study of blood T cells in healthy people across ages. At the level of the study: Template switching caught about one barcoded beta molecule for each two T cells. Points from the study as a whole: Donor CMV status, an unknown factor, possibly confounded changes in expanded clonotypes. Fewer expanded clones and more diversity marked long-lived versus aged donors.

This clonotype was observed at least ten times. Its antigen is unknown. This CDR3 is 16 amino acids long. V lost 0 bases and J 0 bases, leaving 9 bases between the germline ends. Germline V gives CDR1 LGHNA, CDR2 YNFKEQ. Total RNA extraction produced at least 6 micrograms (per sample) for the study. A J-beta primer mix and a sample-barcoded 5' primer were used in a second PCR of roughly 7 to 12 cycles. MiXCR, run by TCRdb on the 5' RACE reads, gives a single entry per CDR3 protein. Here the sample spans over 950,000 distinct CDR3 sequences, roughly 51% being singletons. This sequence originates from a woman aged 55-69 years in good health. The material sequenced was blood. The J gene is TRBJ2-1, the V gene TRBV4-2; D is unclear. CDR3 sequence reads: CASSQDGGSSYNEQFF. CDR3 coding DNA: TGTGCCAGCAGCCAAGATGGCGGAAGCTCCTACAATGAGCAGTTCTTC.